This T cell receptor beta chain was profiled in a study of T cells in localized non-small cell lung cancer. Produced via immunoSEQ multiplex PCR; TCRdb's table is partial and in-frame only. This sample has around 100,000 clones, with over 80% found just once. J gave up 0 bases and V 1 base, and 0 bases lay outside the gene matches. CDR1 and CDR2 (germline): SGHVS, FQNEAQ. CDR3 size: 14 residues. Notes on this clone: Its antigen is unknown.

Study observations and caveats: Adjacent lung was found to contain a median about 55 of the top 100 tumor clones. Sequencing involved a lone tumor region, leaving heterogeneity possible. Higher blood T cell density tracked longer overall survival. Tumor trailed uninvolved adjacent lung in T cell clonality, which peaked there.

The V gene is TRBV7-8, the J gene TRBJ2-7, with TRBD1 identical over 7 bases. This TCR was recovered from a man aged 35 to 69 with stage I squamous cell lung carcinoma. The sample here was peripheral blood, taken before any cancer treatment. CDR3 amino acids: CASSLGDSSYEQYF. DNA of the CDR3: TGTGCCAGCAGCTTAGGGGACAGCTCCTACGAGCAGTACTTC.